This T cell receptor beta chain was documented in a study of T cells in Graves' hyperthyroidism and ophthalmopathy. Graves' hyperthyroidism was deemed stable absent ophthalmopathy progression within 18 months. 9 to 10 ml fresh peripheral blood yielded the PBMCs. The ends lost 8 bases at V and 4 bases at J; junction bases unmatched: 2. CDR3 length equals 13 residues. Per germline, CDR1 SNHLY and CDR2 FYNNEI. This clonotype came up many times. The antigen is unknown. Using RNA transcripts as the source, TCR beta CDR3 regions were amplified. The primer set for the first-round RT-PCR of the TCR CDR3 was HTBI. TCRdb independently ran MiXCR on the multiplex PCR reads; one entry per CDR3 protein. This sample yields about 840,000 distinct CDR3 sequences, of which about 38% are seen a single time; approximately 8.7% belongs to the top ten. General study results and limits: Median prediction lead before ophthalmopathy onset was roughly 6 months with the model. From stable hyperthyroidism, ophthalmopathy was set apart by a 13 V-J model.

Sequenced: blood. The gene calls are TRBV2 and TRBJ2-5, with TRBD2 matching over 12 bases. The TCR sequence derives from a man aged 18 to 30 with Graves' hyperthyroidism. CDR3 loop: CASGGLAGETQYF. Written as DNA, the CDR3 is TGTGCCAGCGGGGGACTAGCGGGAGAGACCCAGTACTTC.